This T cell receptor beta chain stems from a study of human T cells and chemical hapten exposure. A single record per CDR3 protein comes from TCRdb applying MiXCR to the RACE reads. The sample contains about 380,000 distinct CDR3 sequences, roughly 5% of which appear only once. Time point denoted: pre-sensitization, week 0. Specified treatment: therapeutic diphenylcyclopropenone sensitization with weekly scalp DPC. Trimming removed 6 bases from V and 1 base from J, with 9 bases in between. The CDR3 has 12 amino acids. Germline V CDR1 and CDR2: SQVTM, ANQGSEA. The chain recombines TRBV29-1 with TRBJ1-1; D remains unclear. Sample: whole blood, taken in connection with sensitization to the hapten diphenylcyclopropenone (DPC). This TCR was recovered from a woman aged 45-65 years with alopecia areata. Some clones in this sample may be carry-over from other donors' samples. CDR3 sequence reads: CSVPEANTEAFF. CDR3 sequence (DNA): TGCAGCGTCCCAGAAGCGAACACTGAAGCTTTCTTT.